A selection of T cell receptor beta chains follows, all from one sample in a study of T cells in Graves' hyperthyroidism and ophthalmopathy. TCRdb reanalysed the multiplex PCR reads using MiXCR and keeps one entry per CDR3 protein. The sample consists of about half a million distinct CDR3 sequences, around 22% of them appearing once. The source material was blood. Source of these receptors: a woman between 25 and 40 years old with Graves' ophthalmopathy. Both conserved end residues are trimmed from each CDR3.

j_call: TRBJ2-2; v_call: TRBV6-5; cdr3_aa: ASSYSSGLAATGELF
j_call: TRBJ2-7; v_call: TRBV6-4; cdr3_aa: ATGTTVSYEQY
j_call: TRBJ1-5; v_call: TRBV7-2; cdr3_aa: ASSLKADQPQH
j_call: TRBJ2-2; v_call: TRBV6-9; cdr3_aa: ASAPQEHGELF
j_call: TRBJ1-6; v_call: TRBV7-8; cdr3_aa: ASSFGGQSYNSSLH
j_call: TRBJ1-5; v_call: TRBV12-3/TRBV12-4; cdr3_aa: ASSRVGSSSYQPQH
j_call: TRBJ1-5; v_call: TRBV20-1; cdr3_aa: SARATGVNQPQH
j_call: TRBJ2-7; v_call: TRBV2; cdr3_aa: ASSGTGDEQY
j_call: TRBJ1-2; v_call: TRBV2; cdr3_aa: ASMGGADGYT
j_call: TRBJ1-2; v_call: TRBV28; cdr3_aa: ASSLYSGDGTNYGYT
j_call: TRBJ2-7; v_call: TRBV20-1; cdr3_aa: SAPRGVFDEQY
j_call: TRBJ2-5; v_call: TRBV11-2; cdr3_aa: ASSSGGSGQETQY
j_call: TRBJ2-7; v_call: TRBV12-3/TRBV12-4; cdr3_aa: ASSLELAGIEQY
j_call: TRBJ2-7; v_call: TRBV11-2; cdr3_aa: ASSPRQGPPSYEQY
j_call: TRBJ1-1; v_call: TRBV5-1; cdr3_aa: ASSFNRGEGTEAF
j_call: TRBJ1-1; v_call: TRBV3-1; cdr3_aa: ASSQDRQGITEAF
j_call: TRBJ1-2; v_call: TRBV14; cdr3_aa: ASSQDFTRQGNYGYT
j_call: TRBJ2-7; v_call: TRBV5-1; cdr3_aa: ASTSLSYEQY
j_call: TRBJ2-5; v_call: TRBV11-2; cdr3_aa: ASTSRRDLETQY
j_call: TRBJ2-4; v_call: TRBV12-3/TRBV12-4; cdr3_aa: ASSPSTGVKY
j_call: TRBJ1-5; v_call: TRBV19; cdr3_aa: ASSAKQGPGQPQH
j_call: TRBJ2-5; v_call: TRBV28; cdr3_aa: ANNGTRTEETQY
j_call: TRBJ1-2; v_call: TRBV6-1; cdr3_aa: ASSEETGFYGYT
j_call: TRBJ1-1; v_call: TRBV27; cdr3_aa: ASSHGGVTEAF
j_call: TRBJ1-2; v_call: TRBV27; cdr3_aa: ASSFDRVHGYT
j_call: TRBJ2-7; v_call: TRBV20-1; cdr3_aa: SARDPINAYEQY
j_call: TRBJ2-5; v_call: TRBV7-2; cdr3_aa: ASSPGVVRKETQY
j_call: TRBJ1-2; v_call: TRBV6-5; cdr3_aa: ASSTYRRGSFYGYT
j_call: TRBJ2-5; v_call: TRBV19; cdr3_aa: ASSTSRTGGGETQY
j_call: TRBJ1-1; v_call: TRBV2; cdr3_aa: ASSSGHLAAF
j_call: TRBJ2-5; v_call: TRBV6-1; cdr3_aa: ASSPPGQGYQETKY
j_call: TRBJ1-5; v_call: TRBV6-2/TRBV6-3; cdr3_aa: ASSYSTGKWQPQH